This TCR beta chain was obtained from a study of cytomegalovirus exposure and HLA in healthy donors. Study results and limitations: A later analysis associated 15,000 to 20,000 TCR beta sequences with HLA alleles at a 0.05 false discovery rate. Earlier findings revealed that most TCR beta V segments proved productive either about 90% or about 30% of the time. The study dropped some indistinguishable V segments, TRBV6-2 and TRBV6-3 among them. The authors reported that TCR beta sequences could predict HLA-A and HLA-B alleles. These predictions were accurate for most subjects in the first cohort.

A multiplex PCR was run with 60 Vbeta primers and 13 Jbeta primers. Profiling relied on immunoSEQ multiplex PCR, and the TCRdb table lists in-frame clones only, not all of them. The sample holds 150,000 or so clones; over 60% are singletons and the top ten take 1.5% to 2%. To note about this clone: Its matching antigen is unknown.

In germline, CDR1 is KGHSH, CDR2 LQKENI. Trimming removed 3 bases from V and 4 bases from J, with 12 bases in between. The CDR3 contains 14 residues. The genes are TRBV18 and TRBJ1-2; a weak D match, TRBD1 (6 bases). Input material: PBMCs. This sequence originates from a woman aged 25 to 45 in good health and CMV-seronegative. The CDR3 loop is CASSPRGQVYGYTF. The CDR3 DNA is TGTGCCAGCTCACCCAGGGGACAAGTCTATGGCTACACCTTC.